This T cell receptor beta chain was obtained from a study of shared clonotypes between healthy human individuals. Overall study results and limits: Collection of samples was limited to blood; tissue repertoires likely differ. Represented diversity (both genetic and exposure-history) was limited by the small number of donors.

Germline CDR1 reads LNHDA; CDR2 reads SQIVND (reference sequence). CDR3 length: 17 residues. The V and J ends lost 4 bases and 0 bases, in that order; junction bases with no gene match: 8. Points on this clone: Antigen unknown.

This table comes from immunoSEQ multiplex PCR, and its TCRdb copy is limited to in-frame clones, with some not included. There are fewer than 700,000 clones in the sample; approximately 96% occur only once, and approximately 0.11% lies in the top ten. Naive CD8 cells were CD45RO-negative, positively selected for CCR7, excluding terminally differentiated effector memory CD45RA+ cells. Specimen: naive CD8+ T cells sorted from blood. The receptor's source is a young woman in good health. V usage is TRBV19 and J usage is TRBJ1-5; TRBD1 matches 8 bases. CDR3 amino acids: CASSKGQVTYSNQPQHF. The CDR3 region has the DNA TGTGCCAGTAGTAAGGGACAGGTGACATATAGCAATCAGCCCCAGCATTTT.